Presented here are 32 T cell receptor beta chains from one specimen sequenced in a study of control samples from healthy donors and cancer patients. This table comes from immunoSEQ multiplex PCR, and its TCRdb copy is limited to in-frame clones, with some not included. The sample has 82,000 or so clones, over 90% seen once; the top ten hold about 5%. Sequenced material: blood. Source of these receptors: a woman aged 18-29 years in good health.

This clone was found once. The rearrangement joins TRBV7-6 to TRBJ2-1, with unresolved D. V lost 3 bases and J lost 0, with 12 bases in between. Germline CDR1 is SGHVS and CDR2 is FNYEAQ. This CDR3 region has 16 residues. The CDR3 region is CASSFWAEDSYNEQFF. Written as DNA, the CDR3 is TGTGCCAGCAGCTTCTGGGCGGAAGACTCCTACAATGAGCAGTTCTTC.

As for this clone: A junction end diverges from the germline sequence, so it may reflect a read error. The gene calls are TRBV7-7 and TRBJ2-3; D might be TRBD2 (6 bases). Germline V lookup: CDR1 SSHAT, CDR2 FNYEAQ (reference sequence). The CDR3 contains 15 residues. The DNA of the CDR3 is TGTGCTAGCAGCTCGGGAGCCCCCGAGGGAGATACGCAGTATTTT. Protein: CASSSGAPEGDTQYF.

This chain's CDR3 is CASIESGSGNTIYF. The CDR3 DNA sequence: TGTGCCAGCATCGAATCCGGTAGTGGAAACACCATATATTTT. V and J are TRBV28 and TRBJ1-3; D unresolved. The CDR3 has 14 amino acids. The germline V gene encodes CDR1 MDHEN and CDR2 SYDVKM. Trimming removed 7 bases from V and 3 bases from J, with 13 bases in between. The full variable domain, in which reference TRBV28 and TRBJ1-3 provide the parts outside the CDR3, is DVKVTQSSRYLVKRTGEKVFLECVQDMDHENMFWYRQDPGLGLRLIYFSYDVKMKEKGDIPEGYSVSREKKERFSLILESASTNQTSMYLCASIESGSGNTIYFGEGSWLTVV.

V usage is TRBV5-6 and J usage is TRBJ1-2, with unresolved D. Germline CDR1 reads SGHDT; CDR2 reads YYEEEE. The V and J ends lost 4 bases and 8 bases respectively, with 21 bases between them. CDR3 length: 15 amino acids. Here the CDR3 DNA reads TGTGCCAGCAGCACGGACGTCCGGAGCGTGGGGGGCTACACCTTC. It is translated as CASSTDVRSVGGYTF.

The chain uses TRBV7-3 and TRBJ1-1, with a tentative D call TRBD1 (5 bases). The CDR3 consists of 15 residues. Germline lookup yields CDR1 SGHTA and CDR2 FQGTGA. The ends were cut back, 0 bases at V and 1 base at J, with 9 bases in the middle. CDR3 protein: CASSLTSGGNTEAFF. The CDR3 DNA is TGTGCCAGCAGCTTAACGTCGGGGGGGAACACTGAAGCTTTCTTT. Supplemented by reference TRBV7-3 and TRBJ1-1, the full variable domain reads GAGVSQTPSNKVTEKGKYVELRCDPISGHTALYWYRQSLGQGPEFLIYFQGTGAADDSGLPNDRFFAVRPEGSVSTLKIQRTERGDSAVYLCASSLTSGGNTEAFFGQGTRLTVV.

The CDR3 DNA is TGTGCCAGCAGCCAAAGACAGGGCCAAAAACCTAACACTGAAGCTTTCTTT. This encodes CASSQRQGQKPNTEAFF. The chain is built from TRBV21-1 and TRBJ1-1; the table's D call TRBD1 went unverified against the DNA. TRBV21-1 counts as a pseudogene. The CDR3 is made up of 17 amino acids.

The chain has TRBV7-8 and TRBJ2-3; possibly TRBD2 for D (5 bases). The germline V gene encodes CDR1 SGHVS and CDR2 FQNEAQ. The CDR3 loop spans 15 amino acids. V was shortened by 3 bases and J by 0 bases, with 10 bases between the two germline ends. Here the CDR3 reads CASSFDPGSTDTQYF. CDR3 DNA sequence: TGTGCCAGCAGCTTCGATCCGGGAAGCACAGATACGCAGTATTTT.

The V call is TRBV27, the J call TRBJ2-7; D might be TRBD1 (7 bases). In germline, CDR1 is MNHEY, CDR2 SMNVEV (reference sequence). Trimming shortened V by 8 bases and J by 4 bases, and 12 bases separated the two germline ends. The CDR3 loop spans 12 amino acids. The CDR3 region has the DNA TGTGCCAGCCGGAGGGGGCGATACGAGCAGTACTTC. Its translation: CASRRGRYEQYF.

The chain joins TRBV7-7 to TRBJ2-5; no clear D gene. There are 12 residues in the CDR3. V gave up 3 bases and J gave up 4 bases, with 6 bases separating them. The germline V gene encodes CDR1 SSHAT and CDR2 FNYEAQ (reference sequence). CDR3 sequence (DNA): TGTGCCAGCAGCTTCGGCGGAGAGACCCAGTACTTC. Its translation: CASSFGGETQYF.

CDR3 sequence reads: CASSPDRDGGYTF. The CDR3 bases are TGTGCCAGTAGTCCTGACAGGGATGGGGGCTACACCTTC. This chain links TRBV19 with TRBJ1-2; 7 bases are a match to TRBD1. The CDR3 extends over 13 amino acids. Germline values: CDR1 LNHDA, CDR2 SQIVND (reference sequence). V gave up 5 bases and J gave up 8 bases; unmatched junction bases: 8.

V gene TRBV5-1 combines with J gene TRBJ2-7, with 9 positions matching TRBD1. Germline lookup yields CDR1 SGHRS and CDR2 YFSETQ. This CDR3 is 13 amino acids long. V lost 4 bases to trimming and J lost 4 bases; unmatched junction nucleotides: 3. The CDR3 sequence: CASSEDRGYEQYF. DNA of the CDR3: TGCGCCAGCAGCGAAGACAGGGGGTACGAGCAGTACTTC.

This chain joins TRBV24-1 and TRBJ2-6, with D perhaps matching TRBD1 or TRBD2 (6 bases each). CDR1 KGHDR and CDR2 SFDVKD come from the germline V gene. The CDR3 totals 20 residues. V dropped 5 bases and J dropped 0 bases, with 22 bases sitting between them. The CDR3 coding sequence is TGTGCCACCAGTGTTTATCGACCGGGGGACAAGGGCTCTGGGGCCAACGTCCTGACTTTC. It translates to CATSVYRPGDKGSGANVLTF.

This sequence joins TRBV5-1 and TRBJ1-5, with unresolved D. The length of the CDR3 is 13 residues. Trimming took off 5 bases at V and 3 bases at J, with 9 bases between the two ends. Germline loops: CDR1 SGHRS, CDR2 YFSETQ. The CDR3 protein is CASSGGDNQPQHF. The CDR3 DNA follows: TGCGCCAGCAGTGGCGGCGACAATCAGCCCCAGCATTTT.

A single count supports this clone. The chain is built from TRBV3-1 (or the pseudogene TRBV3-2) and TRBJ2-1; 7 bases agree with TRBD1. There are 19 residues in the CDR3. With V trimmed by 4 bases and J by 4 bases, 19 bases remained unmatched. Germline V gene sequence: CDR1 LGHDT, CDR2 YNNKEL (reference sequence). The CDR3 spells CASSPGSWARDRLYNEQFF. The CDR3 DNA is TGTGCCAGCAGCCCAGGCTCTTGGGCACGGGACAGACTTTACAATGAGCAGTTCTTC.

This sequence joins TRBV5-8 and TRBJ2-7; D not certain. This CDR3 has 14 amino acids. Germline V gene lookup returns CDR1 SGHTS and CDR2 YDEGEE. Trimming left V 0 bases short and J 3 bases short, with 10 bases between. The CDR3 region has the DNA TGTGCCAGCAGCTTGGAGAATCTTGACTACGAGCAGTACTTC. It encodes CASSLENLDYEQYF.

The rearrangement joins TRBV14 to TRBJ2-7; D remains unclear. Germline loops: CDR1 SGHDN, CDR2 FVKESK. V was pared by 1 base and J by 0 bases, with 10 bases between. The CDR3 is made up of 15 amino acids. CDR3 amino acids: CASSQGTALSYEQYF. The CDR3 DNA follows: TGTGCCAGCAGCCAAGGGACCGCTCTCTCCTACGAGCAGTACTTC.

This clone appeared a single time. The chain carries TRBV7-2 and TRBJ2-7; D perhaps matches TRBD2 (5 bases). V was cut by 1 base and J by 3 bases, with 13 bases left in between. The CDR3 loop spans 15 amino acids. Per the germline V gene, CDR1 is SGHTA and CDR2 is FQGNSA. This CDR3 reads CASSLEAGKSYEQYF. The DNA of the CDR3 is TGTGCCAGCAGCTTAGAGGCCGGGAAGAGCTACGAGCAGTACTTC.

The chain couples TRBV7-6 to TRBJ2-5; no clear D gene. Germline V gene lookup returns CDR1 SGHVS and CDR2 FNYEAQ. V gave up 5 bases and J gave up 7 bases, with 11 bases separating them. The CDR3 consists of 12 residues. CDR3 amino acids: CASSPPWGTQYF. In nucleotides, the CDR3 is TGTGCCAGCAGCCCCCCTTGGGGGACCCAGTACTTC.

CDR3 amino acids: CASSDRDFRTTDTQYF. In nucleotides, the CDR3 is TGTGCCAGCAGTGACCGCGACTTCAGGACCACAGATACGCAGTATTTT. The chain uses TRBV2 and TRBJ2-3; D gene uncertain. The length of the CDR3 is 16 residues. Trimming shortened V by 3 bases and J by 2 bases, and 15 bases separated the two germline ends. Germline CDR1 SNHLY, CDR2 FYNNEI.

The rearrangement joins TRBV6-5 to TRBJ1-1; D not certain. Germline values: CDR1 MNHEY, CDR2 SVGAGI. CDR3 size: 14 residues. Trimming took 0 bases from V and 5 from J, leaving 10 bases between them. CDR3 in DNA: TGTGCCAGCAGTTACTCTCCCTCTGAGACTGAAGCTTTCTTT. Protein: CASSYSPSETEAFF.

This chain uses TRBV5-1 with TRBJ1-1; D uncertain. Germline CDR1 and CDR2: SGHRS and YFSETQ. V was pared by 0 bases and J by 1 base, with 10 bases between. The CDR3 totals 15 residues. The CDR3 DNA reads TGCGCCAGCAGCTTGGCCCTGCAGGCGAACACTGAAGCTTTCTTT. This gives the protein CASSLALQANTEAFF.

The chain carries TRBV18 and TRBJ2-2, with D possibly being TRBD1 (6 bases). Trimming cost V 1 base and J 7 bases, with 10 bases left between them. The CDR3 is made up of 14 amino acids. Germline CDR1 and CDR2: KGHSH and LQKENI. In DNA form, the CDR3 reads TGTGCCAGCTCACCACTCGGGACAAGCGGGGAGCTGTTTTTT. This gives the protein CASSPLGTSGELFF.

This chain uses TRBV13 with TRBJ2-7; TRBD2 aligns across 8 bases. V dropped 2 bases and J dropped 3; count of bases not matched to a gene: 6. The CDR3 is 15 amino acids. CDR1 is PRHDT and CDR2 is FYEKMQ in the germline V gene (reference sequence). CDR3 amino acids: CASSLRGGSIYEQYF. CDR3 coding DNA: TGTGCCAGCAGCTTACGGGGGGGTTCTATCTACGAGCAGTACTTC.

This rearrangement joins TRBV14 to TRBJ1-2; TRBD1 might be the D (6 bases). The germline V gene encodes CDR1 SGHDN and CDR2 FVKESK. This CDR3 has 15 amino acids. Deletions cut 4 bases from V and 5 bases from J, with 17 bases between. The DNA for the CDR3 is TGTGCCAGCAGCCGGGGAGGGGGAGGACGATATGGCTACACCTTC. Its translation: CASSRGGGGRYGYTF.

In the case of this clone: The junction departs from the called germline gene at one end, perhaps through a read error. The V call is TRBV11-2, the J call TRBJ2-7; 8 positions agree with TRBD2. The CDR3 extends over 13 amino acids. CDR1 is SGHAT and CDR2 is FQNNGV in the germline V gene. The DNA for the CDR3 is TGTGCCAGCAGCCGGACTAGCTCCCACGAGCAGTACTTC. Protein: CASSRTSSHEQYF.

V usage is TRBV7-2 and J usage is TRBJ1-5; unclear D gene. The CDR3 contains 18 residues. V lost 0 bases and J lost 5, with 20 bases in between. Germline V lookup: CDR1 SGHTA, CDR2 FQGNSA. The CDR3 region has the DNA TGTGCCAGCAGCTTAGCTCTACTACCTTTCCGGGCCCATCAGCCCCAGCATTTT. Amino acids: CASSLALLPFRAHQPQHF.

The chain employs TRBV25-1 and TRBJ1-4, with D uncertain. V was pared by 5 bases and J by 3 bases, with 16 bases between. The CDR3 spans 16 residues. Germline-derived CDR1 and CDR2 are MGHDK and SYGVNS. CDR3 amino acids: CASSSQIWSPNEKLFF. For the CDR3, the DNA is TGTGCCAGCAGTAGCCAGATTTGGTCTCCTAATGAAAAACTGTTTTTT. Variable domain in full (rest from reference TRBV25-1 and TRBJ1-4): EADIYQTPRYLVIGTGKKITLECSQTMGHDKMYWYQQDPGMELHLIHYSYGVNSTEKGDLSSESTVSRIRTEHFPLTLESARPSHTSQYLCASSSQIWSPNEKLFFGSGTQLSVL.

The chain employs TRBV12-5 and TRBJ2-1; 16 bases are a match to TRBD2. This CDR3 has 20 amino acids. With V trimmed by 6 bases and J by 9 bases, 20 bases remained unmatched. Germline lookup yields CDR1 LGHNT and CDR2 FRNRAP. The CDR3 nucleotides are TGTGCTAGTGGCCATAATCCGGGACTAGCGGGAGGGCCAGTCGTCCGTGAGCAGTTCTTC. Amino acids: CASGHNPGLAGGPVVREQFF.

With regard to this clone: Other DNA sequences within the sample encode an identical CDR3. The V call is TRBV14, the J call TRBJ1-1; D is unclear. This CDR3 contains 13 residues. Germline loops: CDR1 SGHDN, CDR2 FVKESK. V was clipped by 6 bases and J by 0 bases, with 8 bases between them. As DNA, the CDR3 is TGTGCCAGCAGTCCGGACTTGAACACTGAAGCTTTCTTT. Translated: CASSPDLNTEAFF.

The CDR3 DNA reads as TGTGCCAGCAGCCGTGTGCAGGGCCGGGGTAACTATGGCTACACCTTC. It specifies CASSRVQGRGNYGYTF. J is TRBJ1-2 and V is TRBV11-2, with D possibly TRBD1 on 5 matching bases. V was trimmed by 5 bases and J by 1 base, leaving 17 bases between them. The CDR3 runs to 16 residues. The V gene's germline CDR1 is SGHAT and CDR2 FQNNGV.

V and J are TRBV7-9 and TRBJ1-5; TRBD1 matches 9 bases. The CDR3 runs 15 residues. Germline assignment: CDR1 SEHNR and CDR2 FQNEAQ (reference sequence). After removal of 5 bases from V and 0 bases from J, the junction contained 2 bases not matched to a gene. The CDR3 DNA reads as TGTGCCAGCAGCAGGACAGGGGTTAGCAATCAGCCCCAGCATTTT. It codes for CASSRTGVSNQPQHF.

The chain has TRBV11-2 and TRBJ1-1, with TRBD1 matching over 9 bases. Germline assignment: CDR1 SGHAT and CDR2 FQNNGV. The CDR3 consists of 19 residues. V shed 0 bases and J 1 base; nucleotides not matched to a gene: 12. CDR3 DNA sequence: TGTGCCAGCAGCTTAGATCGGTTGACAGGGGGTCATTCGAACACTGAAGCTTTCTTT. Amino acid sequence: CASSLDRLTGGHSNTEAFF.